This TCR beta chain appears in the sequencing data of a study of chemoradiotherapy in HPV16-positive cancers. Study context: Candidate HPV-specific T-cell clones and common TCR motifs came from functional assays in two HPV16-positive patients. The study, taken as a whole, reports: Non-HPV-specific T cells did not expand in tumors during treatment, whereas candidate HPV-specific clones and E7-related motifs did.

Of note for this clone: The antigen is undetermined.

Generated by immunoSEQ multiplex PCR, the TCRdb table keeps only in-frame clones and is missing some. There are 10,000 to 15,000 clones in the sample; roughly 89% occur only once, and roughly 23% lies in the top ten. This CDR3 spans 15 amino acids. The ends were cut back, 4 bases at V and 1 base at J, with 13 bases in the middle. Germline V gene lookup returns CDR1 ENHRY and CDR2 SYGVKD. Over chemoradiotherapy, repertoires were sampled more than once. The V call is TRBV10-3, the J call TRBJ1-1; D is unclear. This material consisted of blood, taken from a patient who underwent chemoradiotherapy. This TCR came from a human donor with HPV-associated anogenital cancer. In DNA form, the CDR3 reads TGTGCCATCAGTGTTTCCGGCGCCGGGAACACTGAAGCTTTCTTT. Amino acid sequence: CAISVSGAGNTEAFF.